This T cell receptor (beta chain) is drawn from a study of human T cells and chemical hapten exposure. This clonotype was seen many times. Time point in this sample: healthy volunteer bleed at 2 weeks. Whole blood that had not been fractionated was the source of extracted total RNA. V was cut by 0 bases and J by 6 bases, with 13 bases left in between. CDR1 and CDR2 from the germline V gene are DFQATT and SNEGSKA (reference sequence). The CDR3 is 14 amino acids. TCRdb reprocessed the RACE reads with MiXCR, giving one entry per CDR3 protein. Of under 95,000 distinct CDR3 sequences listed, about 8.6% are singletons.

Sequencing was carried out using whole blood. The chain employs TRBV20-1 and TRBJ2-3; the D gene is possibly TRBD1 (5 bases). This receptor was taken from a female donor in good health. Some clones in this sample may be carry-over from other donors' samples. This CDR3 is CSARDQGFWDTQYF. In DNA form, the CDR3 reads TGCAGTGCTAGAGATCAGGGTTTTTGGGATACGCAGTATTTT.